This T cell receptor beta chain was captured in a study of blood T cell repertoires in COVID-19. Across the whole study: Samples representing acute and convalescent COVID-19 were sourced from the United States, Italy and Spain. Nucleic acid was either cDNA or gDNA, and it came from T cells, B-cell-depleted T cells, or PBMCs.

The CDR3 loop spans 16 amino acids. Trimming cost V 5 bases and J 3 bases; bases outside gene matches: 10. Germline V lookup: CDR1 LNHDA, CDR2 SQIVND (reference sequence). Source study methods: Reference gene primer amplification gave nucleated cell count estimates. TCRdb keeps only in-frame clones here, not all; method: immunoSEQ multiplex PCR. For V, J and clone size, that table is used; D and trimming come from the DNA. The sample contains roughly 390,000 clones, more than 70% of which appear only once. Seattle enrolled patients during active infection and tracked them longitudinally. The receptor's source is a woman aged 30 to 39 with COVID-19, enrolled during active disease. The J gene is TRBJ1-5, the V gene TRBV19, with TRBD1 matching 7 bases. Sample: peripheral blood. DNA for the CDR3: TGTGCCAGTAGTTTCCGGGACAGCGGACCCAATCAGCCCCAGCATTTT. Translating it yields CASSFRDSGPNQPQHF.